This T cell receptor (beta chain) was found in a study of T cell changes during pregnancy in multiple sclerosis (dated by TCRdb to between 2017 and 2020). Background for the entire study: The study examined how the T cell repertoire changed over the course of pregnancy in women with multiple sclerosis.

The library was obtained by the immunoSEQ multiplex PCR assay. Sourced from immuneACCESS, this table was stored by TCRdb with only in-frame sequences that have V and J called. A share of the clones is absent; for the studies checked, an unresolved V gene accounts for under half, and the remainder has no known explanation. This sample holds around 57,000 clones; 91% were observed only once. The biggest ten clones account for approximately 1.3% of the sample. Concerning this clone itself: The specificity of this receptor is unknown. Base qualities are not recorded, but no much larger clone differs from it by a single base.

The germline V gene (reference sequence) specifies DFQATT as CDR1 and SNEGSKA as CDR2. The CDR3 runs 11 amino acids, cysteine and phenylalanine included. Left in the record is the CDR3 DNA by itself, 33 bases read in frame from the first base. V loses 3 bases, J loses 9 bases, and the germline ends lie 11 bases apart. This specimen consisted of peripheral blood, obtained after pregnancy. The V and J genes are TRBV20-1 and TRBJ1-1; the D segment could be TRBD1, given 5 matching bases. The sequence derives from a female donor in good health, enrolled as a control in a pregnancy study. The CDR3 has the sequence CSARGGKQAFF. The DNA sequence is TGCAGTGCTAGGGGGGGTAAGCAAGCTTTCTTT.